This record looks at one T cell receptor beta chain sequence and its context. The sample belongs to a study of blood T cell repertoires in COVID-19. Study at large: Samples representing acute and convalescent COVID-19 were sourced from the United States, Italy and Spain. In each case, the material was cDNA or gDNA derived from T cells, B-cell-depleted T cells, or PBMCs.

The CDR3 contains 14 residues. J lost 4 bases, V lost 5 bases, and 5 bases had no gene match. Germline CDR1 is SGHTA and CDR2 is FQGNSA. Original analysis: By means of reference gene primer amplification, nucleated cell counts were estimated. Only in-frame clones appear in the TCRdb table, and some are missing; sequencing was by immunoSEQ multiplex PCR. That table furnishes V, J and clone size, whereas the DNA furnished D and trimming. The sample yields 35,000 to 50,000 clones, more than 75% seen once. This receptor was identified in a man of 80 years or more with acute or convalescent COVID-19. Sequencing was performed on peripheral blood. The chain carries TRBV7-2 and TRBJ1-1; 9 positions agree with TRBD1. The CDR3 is CASSPQGASTEAFF. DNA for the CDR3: TGTGCCAGCAGCCCACAGGGGGCGAGCACTGAAGCTTTCTTT.